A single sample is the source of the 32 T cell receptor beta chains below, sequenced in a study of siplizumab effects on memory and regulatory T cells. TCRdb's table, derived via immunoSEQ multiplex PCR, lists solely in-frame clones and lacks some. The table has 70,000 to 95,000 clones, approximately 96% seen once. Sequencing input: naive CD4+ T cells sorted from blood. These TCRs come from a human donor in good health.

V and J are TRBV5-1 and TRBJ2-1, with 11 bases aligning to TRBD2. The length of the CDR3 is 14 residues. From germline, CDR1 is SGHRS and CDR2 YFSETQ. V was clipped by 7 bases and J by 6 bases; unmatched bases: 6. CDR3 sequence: CASVAGGAINEQFF. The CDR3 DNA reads TGCGCCAGCGTAGCGGGGGGGGCGATCAATGAGCAGTTCTTC.

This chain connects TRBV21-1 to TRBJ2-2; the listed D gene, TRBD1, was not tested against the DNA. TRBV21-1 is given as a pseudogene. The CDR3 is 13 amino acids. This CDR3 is CAGEGGWTGELFF. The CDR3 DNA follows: TGTGCCGGGGAAGGGGGCTGGACCGGGGAGCTGTTTTTT.

DNA of the CDR3: TGTGCCAGCAGACGGAGCAATCAGCCCCAGCATTTT. Translation gives CASRRSNQPQHF. The chain joins TRBV2 to TRBJ1-5; no firm D call. CDR3 size: 12 residues. The germline V and J ends were trimmed by 6 bases and 1 base, with 4 bases remaining between them. CDR1 is SNHLY, CDR2 FYNNEI, per germline.

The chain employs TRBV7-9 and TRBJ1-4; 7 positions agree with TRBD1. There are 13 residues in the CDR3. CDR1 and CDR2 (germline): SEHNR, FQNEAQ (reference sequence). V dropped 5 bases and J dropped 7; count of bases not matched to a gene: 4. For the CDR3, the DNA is TGTGCCAGCAGCGGGACAGCTTTTGAAAAACTGTTTTTT. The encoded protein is CASSGTAFEKLFF.

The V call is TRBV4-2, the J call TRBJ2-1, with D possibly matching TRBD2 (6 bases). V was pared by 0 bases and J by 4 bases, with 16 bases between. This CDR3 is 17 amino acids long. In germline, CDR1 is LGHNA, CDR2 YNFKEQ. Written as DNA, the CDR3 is TGTGCCAGCAGCCAAGATCTGCGGGGCGTCCTTTACAATGAGCAGTTCTTC. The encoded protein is CASSQDLRGVLYNEQFF.

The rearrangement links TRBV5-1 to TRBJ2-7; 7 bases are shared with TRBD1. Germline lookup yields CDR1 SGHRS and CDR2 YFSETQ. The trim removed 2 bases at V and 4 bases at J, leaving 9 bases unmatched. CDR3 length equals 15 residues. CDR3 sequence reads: CASSFVTGENYEQYF. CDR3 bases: TGCGCCAGCAGCTTCGTCACAGGGGAGAATTACGAGCAGTACTTC.

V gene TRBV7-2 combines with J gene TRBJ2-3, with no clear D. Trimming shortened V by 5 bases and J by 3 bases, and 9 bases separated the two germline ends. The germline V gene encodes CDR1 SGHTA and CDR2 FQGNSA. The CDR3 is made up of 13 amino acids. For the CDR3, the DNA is TGTGCCAGCAGCCTGTTCGGGACAGATACGCAGTATTTT. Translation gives CASSLFGTDTQYF.

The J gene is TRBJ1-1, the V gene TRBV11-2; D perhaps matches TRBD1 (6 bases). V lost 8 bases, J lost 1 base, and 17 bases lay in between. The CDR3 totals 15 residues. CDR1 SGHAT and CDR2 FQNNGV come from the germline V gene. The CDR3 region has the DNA TGTGCCAGCGAGTTCAGGGGAGTCCGGAACACTGAAGCTTTCTTT. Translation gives CASEFRGVRNTEAFF.

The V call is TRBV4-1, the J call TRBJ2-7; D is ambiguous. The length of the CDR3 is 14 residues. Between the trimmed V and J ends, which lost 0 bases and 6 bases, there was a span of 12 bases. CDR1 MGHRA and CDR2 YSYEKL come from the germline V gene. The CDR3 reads CASSQDLGAIEQYF. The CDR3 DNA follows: TGCGCCAGCAGCCAAGATCTTGGAGCCATCGAGCAGTACTTC.

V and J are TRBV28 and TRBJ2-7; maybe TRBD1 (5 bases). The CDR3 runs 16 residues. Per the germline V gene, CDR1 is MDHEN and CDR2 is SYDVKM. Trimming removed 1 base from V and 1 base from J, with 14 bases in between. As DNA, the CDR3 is TGTGCCAGCAGTTTATCCTCGGCAGGGAAGTCCTACGAGCAGTACTTC. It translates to CASSLSSAGKSYEQYF.

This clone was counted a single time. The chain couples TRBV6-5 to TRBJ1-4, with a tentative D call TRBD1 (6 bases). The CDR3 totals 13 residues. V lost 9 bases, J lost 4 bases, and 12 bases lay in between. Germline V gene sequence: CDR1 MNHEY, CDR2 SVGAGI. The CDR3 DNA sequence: TGTGCCAGTCGGACAGACTTTAATGAAAAACTGTTTTTT. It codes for CASRTDFNEKLFF.

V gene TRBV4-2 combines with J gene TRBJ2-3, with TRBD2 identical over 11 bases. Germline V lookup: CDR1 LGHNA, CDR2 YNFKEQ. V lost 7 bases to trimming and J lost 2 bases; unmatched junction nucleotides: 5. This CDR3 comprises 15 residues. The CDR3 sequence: CASTLAGGHTDTQYF. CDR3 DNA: TGTGCCAGCACCTTAGCGGGGGGGCACACAGATACGCAGTATTTT.

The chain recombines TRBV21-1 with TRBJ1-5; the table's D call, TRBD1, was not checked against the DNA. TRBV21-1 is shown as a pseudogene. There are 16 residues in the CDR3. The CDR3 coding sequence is TGTGCCAGCAGCAAAGGCAGGGGGAATAGCAATCAGCCCCAGCATTTT. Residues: CASSKGRGNSNQPQHF.

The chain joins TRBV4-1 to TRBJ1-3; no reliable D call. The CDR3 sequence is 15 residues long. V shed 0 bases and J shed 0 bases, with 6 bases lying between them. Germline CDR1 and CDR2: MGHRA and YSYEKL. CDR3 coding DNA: TGCGCCAGCAGCCAAGAGGACTTCTCTGGAAACACCATATATTTT. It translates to CASSQEDFSGNTIYF.

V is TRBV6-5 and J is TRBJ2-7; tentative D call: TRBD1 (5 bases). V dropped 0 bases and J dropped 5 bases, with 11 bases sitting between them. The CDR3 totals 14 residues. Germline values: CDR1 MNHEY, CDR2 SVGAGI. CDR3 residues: CASSYSGARNEQYF. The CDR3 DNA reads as TGTGCCAGCAGTTACTCAGGGGCTAGGAACGAGCAGTACTTC.

The CDR3 DNA is TGTGCCAGCAGTGACATCGGTGGGACCGAGCAGTACTTC. This codes for CASSDIGGTEQYF. V usage is TRBV6-4 and J usage is TRBJ2-7; D may be TRBD1 or TRBD2 (5 bases each). Germline V lookup: CDR1 MRHNA, CDR2 SNTAGT. CDR3 size: 13 residues. The ends were cut back, 2 bases at V and 6 bases at J, with 11 bases in the middle.

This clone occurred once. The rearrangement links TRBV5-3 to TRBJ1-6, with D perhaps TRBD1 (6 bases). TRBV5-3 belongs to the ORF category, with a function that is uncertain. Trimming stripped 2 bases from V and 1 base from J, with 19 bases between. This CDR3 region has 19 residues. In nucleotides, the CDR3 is TGTGCCAGAAGCTTAAGGGACACCTTCCAAGCATCCTATAATTCACCCCTCCACTTT. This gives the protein CARSLRDTFQASYNSPLHF.

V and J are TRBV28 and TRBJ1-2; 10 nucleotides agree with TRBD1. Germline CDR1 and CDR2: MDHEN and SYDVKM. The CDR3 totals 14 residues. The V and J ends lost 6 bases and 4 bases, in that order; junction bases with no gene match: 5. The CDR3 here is CASRGQGLGYGYTF. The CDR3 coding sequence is TGTGCCAGCAGGGGACAGGGGTTGGGCTATGGCTACACCTTC.

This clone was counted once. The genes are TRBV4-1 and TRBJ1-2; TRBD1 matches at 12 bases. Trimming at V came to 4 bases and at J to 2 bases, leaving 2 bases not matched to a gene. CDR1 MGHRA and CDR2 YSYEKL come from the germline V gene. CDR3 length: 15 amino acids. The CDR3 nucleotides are TGCGCCAGCAGCCCAGGGACAGGGGGCAACTATGGCTACACCTTC. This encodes CASSPGTGGNYGYTF.

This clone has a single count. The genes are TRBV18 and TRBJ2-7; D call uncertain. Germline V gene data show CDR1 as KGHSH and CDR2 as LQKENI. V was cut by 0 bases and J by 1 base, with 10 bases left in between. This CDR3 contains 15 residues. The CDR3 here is CASSPPKAVSYEQYF. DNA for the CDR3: TGTGCCAGCTCACCACCGAAGGCGGTTTCCTACGAGCAGTACTTC.

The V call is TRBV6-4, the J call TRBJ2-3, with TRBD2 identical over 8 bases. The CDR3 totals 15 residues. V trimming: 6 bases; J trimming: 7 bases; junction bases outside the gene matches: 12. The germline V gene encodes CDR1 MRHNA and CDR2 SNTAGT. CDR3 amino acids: CASSPQAGAGNTQYF. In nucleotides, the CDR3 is TGTGCCAGCAGCCCGCAAGCGGGGGCGGGGAATACGCAGTATTTT.

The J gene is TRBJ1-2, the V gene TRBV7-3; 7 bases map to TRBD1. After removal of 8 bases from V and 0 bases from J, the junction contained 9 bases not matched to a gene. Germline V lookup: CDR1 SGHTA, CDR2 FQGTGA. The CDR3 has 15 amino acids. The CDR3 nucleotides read TGTGCCAGCGGGGACAGTCGAATAGCTAACTATGGCTACACCTTC. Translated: CASGDSRIANYGYTF.

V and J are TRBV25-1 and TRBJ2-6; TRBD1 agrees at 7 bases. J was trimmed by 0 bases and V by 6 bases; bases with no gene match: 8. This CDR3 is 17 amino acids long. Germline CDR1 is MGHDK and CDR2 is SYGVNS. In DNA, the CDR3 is TGTGCCAGCAGCCCCTCGACAGGGACCTCTGGGGCCAACGTCCTGACTTTC. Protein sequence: CASSPSTGTSGANVLTF.

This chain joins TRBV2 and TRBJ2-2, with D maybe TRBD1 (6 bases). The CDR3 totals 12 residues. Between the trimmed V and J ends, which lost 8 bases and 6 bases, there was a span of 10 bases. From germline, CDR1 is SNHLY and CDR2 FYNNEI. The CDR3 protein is CASAQGAGELFF. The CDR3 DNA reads TGTGCCAGCGCACAGGGCGCCGGGGAGCTGTTTTTT.

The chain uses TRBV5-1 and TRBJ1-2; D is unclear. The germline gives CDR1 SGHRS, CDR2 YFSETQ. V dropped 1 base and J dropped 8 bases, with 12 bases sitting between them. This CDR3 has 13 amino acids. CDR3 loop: CASSLRTRDGYTF. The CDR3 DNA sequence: TGCGCCAGCAGCTTGAGGACCCGAGACGGCTACACCTTC.

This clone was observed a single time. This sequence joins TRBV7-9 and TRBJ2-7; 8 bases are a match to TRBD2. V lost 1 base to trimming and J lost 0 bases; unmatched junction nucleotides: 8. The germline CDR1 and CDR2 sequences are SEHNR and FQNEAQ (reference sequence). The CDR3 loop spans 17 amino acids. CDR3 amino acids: CASSLGAGGAPSYEQYF. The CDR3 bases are TGTGCCAGCAGCTTAGGGGCCGGGGGGGCCCCCTCCTACGAGCAGTACTTC.

Written as DNA, the CDR3 is TGTGCCAGCAGCATTTCTTCGTGGAACACTGAAGCTTTCTTT. Protein: CASSISSWNTEAFF. This chain joins TRBV9 and TRBJ1-1; D unresolved. This CDR3 spans 14 amino acids. Germline assignment: CDR1 SGDLS and CDR2 YYNGEE. V shed 4 bases and J shed 1 base, with 11 bases lying between them.

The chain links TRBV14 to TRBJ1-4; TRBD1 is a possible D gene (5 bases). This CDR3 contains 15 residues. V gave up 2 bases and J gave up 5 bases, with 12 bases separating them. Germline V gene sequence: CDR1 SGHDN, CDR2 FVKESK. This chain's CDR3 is CASSQWDGRNEKLFF. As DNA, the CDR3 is TGTGCCAGCAGCCAATGGGACGGACGGAATGAAAAACTGTTTTTT. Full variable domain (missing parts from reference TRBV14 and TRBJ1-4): EAGVTQFPSHSVIEKGQTVTLRCDPISGHDNLYWYRRVMGKEIKFLLHFVKESKQDESGMPNNRFLAERTGGTYSTLKVQPAELEDSGVYFCASSQWDGRNEKLFFGSGTQLSVL.

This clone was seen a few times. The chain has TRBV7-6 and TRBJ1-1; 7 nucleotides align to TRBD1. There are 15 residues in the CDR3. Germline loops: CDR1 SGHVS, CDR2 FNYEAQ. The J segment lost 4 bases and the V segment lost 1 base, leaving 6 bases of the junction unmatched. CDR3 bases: TGTGCCAGCAGCTTAGGAGTGACAGGGATCACTGAAGCTTTCTTT. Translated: CASSLGVTGITEAFF.

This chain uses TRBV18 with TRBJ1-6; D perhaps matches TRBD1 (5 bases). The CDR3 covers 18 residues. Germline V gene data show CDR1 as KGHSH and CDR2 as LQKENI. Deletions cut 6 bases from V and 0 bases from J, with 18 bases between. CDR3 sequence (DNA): TGTGCCAGCTCGACCGGGACCCAGTCTAGCTCCTATAATTCACCCCTCCACTTT. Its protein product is CASSTGTQSSSYNSPLHF. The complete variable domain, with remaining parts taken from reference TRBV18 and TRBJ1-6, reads NAGVMQNPRHLVRRRGQEARLRCSPMKGHSHVYWYRQLPEEGLKFMVYLQKENIIDESGMPKERFSAEFPKEGPSILRIQQVVRGDSAAYFCASSTGTQSSSYNSPLHFGNGTRLTVT.

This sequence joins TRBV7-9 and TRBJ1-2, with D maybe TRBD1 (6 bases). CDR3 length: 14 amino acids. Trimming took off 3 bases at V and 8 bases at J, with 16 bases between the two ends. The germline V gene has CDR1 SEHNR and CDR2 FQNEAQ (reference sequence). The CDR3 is CASSLTGRGLGYTF. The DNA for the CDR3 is TGTGCCAGCAGCTTGACTGGGAGGGGGTTGGGCTACACCTTC.

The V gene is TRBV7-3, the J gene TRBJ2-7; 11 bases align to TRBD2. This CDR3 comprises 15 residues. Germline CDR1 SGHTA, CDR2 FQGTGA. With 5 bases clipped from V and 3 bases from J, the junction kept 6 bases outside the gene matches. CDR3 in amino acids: CASSPSGGSVYEQYF. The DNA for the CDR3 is TGTGCCAGCAGCCCTAGCGGGGGGTCTGTCTACGAGCAGTACTTC.